This T cell receptor (beta chain) was recorded in a study of cytomegalovirus exposure and HLA in healthy donors. Overall study findings and caveats: Researchers catalogued approximately 170 TCR beta chains as cytomegalovirus-associated. Most TCR sequences were uncommon, yet certain public TCRs appeared in many donors. The finding came from a later analysis; first-cohort TCR clusters tended to co-occur in the 110 or so validation repertoires. It was reported that the classifier diagnosed cytomegalovirus status with high specificity and sensitivity in both the original and validation cohorts.

About this clone itself: The target antigen is unknown.

V was shortened by 1 base and J by 5 bases, with 12 bases between the two germline ends. The CDR3 runs to 15 residues. The germline CDR1 and CDR2 sequences are SGHDT and YYEEEE. TCRdb keeps only in-frame clones here, not all; method: immunoSEQ multiplex PCR. The table records approximately 65,000 clones, approximately 94% of them present only once. Source material: PBMCs. This chain connects TRBV5-6 to TRBJ1-4, with a tentative D call TRBD1 (6 bases). The clonotype originates from a woman aged 18-29 years in good health and CMV-seronegative. CDR3 in DNA: TGTGCCAGCAGCTTGTGGGGGGGGACAAATGAAAAACTGTTTTTT. This encodes CASSLWGGTNEKLFF.